The clone carrying this T cell receptor (beta chain) was seen only once. CDR3 length: 15 amino acids. Germline trimming cut 6 bases from V and 7 bases from J; bases unmatched to any gene: 8. Germline V gene data show CDR1 as MNHEY and CDR2 as SVGAGI. The record originates from a study of blood T cell repertoires in COVID-19. Whole-study context: The analysed material was cDNA or gDNA that came from T cells, B-cell-depleted T cells, or PBMCs.

Here immunoSEQ multiplex PCR was the method, and the copy in TCRdb shows in-frame clones only, minus some. Here the sample spans around 230,000 clones, about 87% being singletons. Membership in each cohort depended on participant-reported clinical history. Cohort 3 recovery required two negative PCRs, clearance, or symptom resolution. Sequenced input: PBMCs or T cells enriched from blood (not recorded which). The clonotype was recovered from a woman aged 25 to 39 who had recovered from COVID-19. The chain uses TRBV6-5 and TRBJ2-1; 11 bases match TRBD2. CDR3 residues: CASSFTSGGRNEQFF. The DNA of the CDR3 is TGTGCCAGCAGCTTCACTAGCGGGGGAAGGAATGAGCAGTTCTTC.